The rows below give T cell receptor beta chains drawn from one sample of a study of CD8 T cells in ankylosing spondylitis. TCRdb fed the 5' RACE reads into MiXCR, producing one record per CDR3 protein. Among approximately 180,000 distinct CDR3 sequences listed, roughly 18% were seen once. Sequencing used blood, either unsorted or a sorted T cell fraction (not recorded which). The origin of the receptors is a male donor aged 10-30 years with ankylosing spondylitis or in good health (not recorded which). CDR3s leave out the opening cysteine and the closing phenylalanine or tryptophan.

j_call	v_call	cdr3_aa
TRBJ2-7	TRBV20-1	SAGLAGGPGQY
TRBJ2-1	TRBV6-6	AGGKADEQF
TRBJ2-1	TRBV12-3/TRBV12-4	ASSTTGYGQF
TRBJ2-7	TRBV9	ASSVGGGLAYEQY
TRBJ2-1	TRBV12-3/TRBV12-4	ASSLDGTVYNEQF
TRBJ2-7	TRBV6-5	ASSYSYTSYEQY
TRBJ1-2	TRBV14	ASSPGVSYGYT
TRBJ2-7	TRBV12-3/TRBV12-4	ASSSGGGTYEQY
TRBJ2-1	TRBV5-1	ASSLGLLFDEQF
TRBJ2-1	TRBV29-1	SAGLAGVLRDEQF
TRBJ1-4	TRBV28	ASSLTGGRVTNEKLF
TRBJ2-3	TRBV5-1	ASSLEGHTQY
TRBJ2-5	TRBV5-5	ASSPGQLVGETQY
TRBJ1-1	TRBV27	ASKEGRRSTEAF
TRBJ2-1	TRBV29-1	SVEWGGEQF
TRBJ2-7	TRBV29-1	SVVGGRAFEQY
TRBJ1-6	TRBV24-1	ATIYRKSSYNSPLH
TRBJ2-3	TRBV6-1	ASRGTGTDTQY
TRBJ2-1	TRBV2	ASSDRREQF
TRBJ2-4	TRBV20-1	SASLAGGAKNIQY
TRBJ2-3	TRBV10-3	ATTRGSTDTQY
TRBJ2-1	TRBV20-1	SARDGTGVSYNEQF
TRBJ2-4	TRBV20-1	SARTQGGLAKNIQY
TRBJ1-5	TRBV12-3/TRBV12-4	ASSLQGLNQPQH
TRBJ2-1	TRBV12-3/TRBV12-4	ASSLVSGGNNEQF
TRBJ1-2	TRBV25-1	ASSGTTGGGGYT
TRBJ2-1	TRBV20-1	SASASFIYNEQF
TRBJ2-1	TRBV11-2	ASKGEIMFSDNEQF